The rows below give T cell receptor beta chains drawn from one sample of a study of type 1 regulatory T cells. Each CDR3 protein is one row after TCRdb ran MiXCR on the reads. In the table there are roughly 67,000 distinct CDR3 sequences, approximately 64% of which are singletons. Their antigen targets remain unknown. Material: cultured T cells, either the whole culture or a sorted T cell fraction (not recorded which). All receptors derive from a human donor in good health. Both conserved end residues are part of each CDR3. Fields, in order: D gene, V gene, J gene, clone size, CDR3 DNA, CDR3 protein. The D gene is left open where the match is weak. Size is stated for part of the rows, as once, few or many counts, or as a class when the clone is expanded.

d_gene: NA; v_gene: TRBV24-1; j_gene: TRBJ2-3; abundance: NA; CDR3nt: TGTGCCACCAGTGCAACGGACACAGATACGCAGTATTTT; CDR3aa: CATSATDTDTQYF
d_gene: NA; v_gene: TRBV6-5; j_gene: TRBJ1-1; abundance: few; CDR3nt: TGTGCCAGCAGTTACAGCAGGGTAAATTTGCACACTGAAGCTTTCTTT; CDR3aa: CASSYSRVNLHTEAFF
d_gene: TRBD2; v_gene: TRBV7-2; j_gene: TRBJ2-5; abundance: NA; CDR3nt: TGTGCCAGCAGCTCGCGGGGGAAAGAGACCCAGTACTTC; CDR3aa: CASSSRGKETQYF
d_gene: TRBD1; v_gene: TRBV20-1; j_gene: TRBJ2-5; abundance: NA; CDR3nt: TGCAGTGCCCGGTCGGGACAGGGGTTCGAGACCCAGTACTTC; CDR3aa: CSARSGQGFETQYF
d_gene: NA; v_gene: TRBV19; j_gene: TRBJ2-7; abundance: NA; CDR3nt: TGTGCCAGTAGTATTGACGGGGACTCCGCCTACGAGCAGTACTTC; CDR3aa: CASSIDGDSAYEQYF
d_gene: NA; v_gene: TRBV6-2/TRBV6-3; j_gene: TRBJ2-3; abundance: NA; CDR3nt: TGTGCCAGCAGTTACTCCGGCGGTGAACCGACTAGCACAGATACGCAGTATTTT; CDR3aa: CASSYSGGEPTSTDTQYF
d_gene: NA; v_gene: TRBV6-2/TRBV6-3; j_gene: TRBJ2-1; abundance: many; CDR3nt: TGTGCCAGCAGCGGTAGCATGGATCTTGGCGAGCAGTTCTTC; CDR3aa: CASSGSMDLGEQFF
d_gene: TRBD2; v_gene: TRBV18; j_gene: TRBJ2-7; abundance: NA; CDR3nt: TGTGCCAGCTCACCACTAAGACTAGCGGGAGGCCCCGAGGAGCAGTACTTC; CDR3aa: CASSPLRLAGGPEEQYF
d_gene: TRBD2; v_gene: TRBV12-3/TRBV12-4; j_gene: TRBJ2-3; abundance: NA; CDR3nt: TGTGCCAGCAGTTTCACTAGCGGGAGCAGCACAGATACGCAGTATTTT; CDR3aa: CASSFTSGSSTDTQYF
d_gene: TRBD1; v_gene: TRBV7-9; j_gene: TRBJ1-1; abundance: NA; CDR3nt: TGTGCCAGCAGTCGACAGGGGGAAGGAACTGAAGCTTTCTTT; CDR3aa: CASSRQGEGTEAFF
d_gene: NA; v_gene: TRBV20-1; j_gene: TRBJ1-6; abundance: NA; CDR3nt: TGCAGTGCTAGAGAGGCCGATTCACCCCTCCACTTT; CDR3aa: CSAREADSPLHF
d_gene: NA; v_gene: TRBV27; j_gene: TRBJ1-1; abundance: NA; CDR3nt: TGTGCCAGCAGTGGGACCAGACCGAACACTGAAGCTTTCTTT; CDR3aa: CASSGTRPNTEAFF
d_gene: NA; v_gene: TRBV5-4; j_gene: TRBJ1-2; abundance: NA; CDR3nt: TGTGCCAGCAGTTTACCGGGACCCTATGGCTACACCTTC; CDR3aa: CASSLPGPYGYTF
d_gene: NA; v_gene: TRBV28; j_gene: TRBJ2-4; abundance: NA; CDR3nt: TGTGCCAGCACCCGTCAGAACTATGCCAAAAACATTCAGTACTTC; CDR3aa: CASTRQNYAKNIQYF
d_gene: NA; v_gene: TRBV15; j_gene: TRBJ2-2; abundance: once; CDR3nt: TGTGCCACCAGCAGAGAGCGGTTGAACACCGGGGAGCTGTTTTTT; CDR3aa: CATSRERLNTGELFF
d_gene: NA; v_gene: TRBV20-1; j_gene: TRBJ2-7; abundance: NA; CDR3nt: TGCAGCTTACCGGGACGGGGAAATTTGATGGATTCCTACGAGCAGTACTTC; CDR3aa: CSLPGRGNLMDSYEQYF
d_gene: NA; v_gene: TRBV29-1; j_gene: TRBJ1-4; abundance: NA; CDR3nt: TGCAGCGTCCGTCCCGGGGCGAGAAGTGAAAAACTGTTTTTT; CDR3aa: CSVRPGARSEKLFF
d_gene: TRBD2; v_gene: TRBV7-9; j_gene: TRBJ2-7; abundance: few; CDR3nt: TGTGCCAGCAGCCCACAGGCGGGGGGAAGGTACGAGCAGTACTTC; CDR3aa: CASSPQAGGRYEQYF
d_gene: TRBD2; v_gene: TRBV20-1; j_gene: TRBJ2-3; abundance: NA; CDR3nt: TGCAGTGCTGCCTTTGGACTAGCTTCCAAAGATACGCAGTATTTT; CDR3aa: CSAAFGLASKDTQYF
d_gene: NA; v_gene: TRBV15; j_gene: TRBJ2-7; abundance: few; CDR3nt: TGTGCCACCAGCAGAGATGAGGGGTCAGGCCTGACCTACGAGCAGTACTTC; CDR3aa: CATSRDEGSGLTYEQYF
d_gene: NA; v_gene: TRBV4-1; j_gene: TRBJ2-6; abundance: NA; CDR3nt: TGCGCCAGCAGCGCCCAGGGGAGCTCTGGGGCCAACGTCCTGACTTTC; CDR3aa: CASSAQGSSGANVLTF
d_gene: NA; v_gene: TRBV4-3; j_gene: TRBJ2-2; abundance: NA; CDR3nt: TGCGCCAGCAGCCAAGCGGCAGCGAACACCGGGGAGCTGTTTTTT; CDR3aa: CASSQAAANTGELFF
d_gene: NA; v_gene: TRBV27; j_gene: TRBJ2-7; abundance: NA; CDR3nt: TGTGCCAGCAGAGATACAGGGAGACAGTACGAGCAGTACTTC; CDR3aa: CASRDTGRQYEQYF
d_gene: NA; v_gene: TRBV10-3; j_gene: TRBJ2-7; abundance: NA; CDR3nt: TGTGCCATCAGTGAGTCGACCCAAGCTTCTGGAGGAAGAAGGAGCTCCTACGAGCAGTACTTC; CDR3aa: CAISESTQASGGRRSSYEQYF
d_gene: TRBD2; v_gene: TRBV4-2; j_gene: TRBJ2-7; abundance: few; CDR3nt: TGTGCCAGCAGCCAAGACGGGACAAGGGAAGCGGGAGGCTCCTACGAGCAGTACTTC; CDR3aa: CASSQDGTREAGGSYEQYF
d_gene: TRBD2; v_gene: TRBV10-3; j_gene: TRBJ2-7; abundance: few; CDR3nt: TGTGCCATCAGTGAGTCGATTGGGCGGGAGCCATCCCACGAGCAGTACTTC; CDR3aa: CAISESIGREPSHEQYF
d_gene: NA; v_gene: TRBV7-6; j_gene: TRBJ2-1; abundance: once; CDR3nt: TGTGCCAGCAGCTTAGAGCCTAGTAGGGGGGCCGAGCAGTTCTTC; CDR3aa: CASSLEPSRGAEQFF
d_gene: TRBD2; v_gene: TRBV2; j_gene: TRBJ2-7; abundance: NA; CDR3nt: TGTGCCAGCAGTGCAGCAGGGCGGGAGGGGCAGTACTTC; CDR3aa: CASSAAGREGQYF
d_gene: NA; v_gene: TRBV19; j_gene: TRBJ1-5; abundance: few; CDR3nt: TGTGCCAGTAGTATTTTAGGGACTCAGCCCCAGCATTTT; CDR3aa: CASSILGTQPQHF
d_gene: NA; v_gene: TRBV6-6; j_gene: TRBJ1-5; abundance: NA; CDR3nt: TGTGCCAGCAGCCCGGGGAGCAATCAGCCCCAGCATTTT; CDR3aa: CASSPGSNQPQHF
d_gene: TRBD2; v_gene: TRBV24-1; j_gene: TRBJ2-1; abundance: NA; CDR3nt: TGTGCCACCAGTTCTAGCGGGAAAGGCAATGAGCAGTTCTTC; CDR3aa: CATSSSGKGNEQFF
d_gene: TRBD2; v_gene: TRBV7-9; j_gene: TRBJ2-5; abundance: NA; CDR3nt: TGTGCCAGCAGCTTAGTTTTAGCGGGAGGTACGGAGACCCAGTACTTC; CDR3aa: CASSLVLAGGTETQYF
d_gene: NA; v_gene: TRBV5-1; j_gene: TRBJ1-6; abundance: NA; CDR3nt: TGCGCCAGCAGCTTGACTGTGTCCGGGAATTCACCCCTCCACTTT; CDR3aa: CASSLTVSGNSPLHF
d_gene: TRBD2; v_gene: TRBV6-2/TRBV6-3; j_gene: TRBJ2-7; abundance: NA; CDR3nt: TGTGCCAGCAGACGTAGCGGGAGAGGGGAGCAGTACTTC; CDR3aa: CASRRSGRGEQYF
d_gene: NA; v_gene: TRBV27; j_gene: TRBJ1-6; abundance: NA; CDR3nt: TGTGCCAGCAGTTTCGGTTATAATTCACCCCTCCACTTT; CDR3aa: CASSFGYNSPLHF
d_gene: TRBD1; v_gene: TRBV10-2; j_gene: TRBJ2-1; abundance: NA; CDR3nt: TGCGCCAGCAGTGATTCCGGGACAGGCACCTACAATGAGCAGTTCTTC; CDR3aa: CASSDSGTGTYNEQFF
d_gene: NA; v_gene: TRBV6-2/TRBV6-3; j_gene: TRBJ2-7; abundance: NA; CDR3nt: TGTGCCAGCAAAGGTGACGGAACCTACGAGCAGTACTTC; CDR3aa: CASKGDGTYEQYF
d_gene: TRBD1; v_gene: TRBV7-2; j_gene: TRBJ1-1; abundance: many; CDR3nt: TGTGCCAGCAGCTTTGCGACAGGGGTGAACACTGAAGCTTTCTTT; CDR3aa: CASSFATGVNTEAFF
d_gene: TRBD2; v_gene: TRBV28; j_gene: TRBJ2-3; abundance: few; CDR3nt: TGTGCCAGCAGTTCCCCCGGGACTAGCGGGAGACTGGTTGGAACAGATACGCAGTATTTT; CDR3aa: CASSSPGTSGRLVGTDTQYF
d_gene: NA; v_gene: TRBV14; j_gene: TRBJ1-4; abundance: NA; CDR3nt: TGTGCCAGCAGCCAAGAAATCGACAGAGCTGGGAAACTGTTTTTT; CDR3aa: CASSQEIDRAGKLFF
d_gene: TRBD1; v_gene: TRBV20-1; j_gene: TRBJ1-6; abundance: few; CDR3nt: TGCAGTGCCGTCGATGGACAGGCCCCGGGGAATTCACCCCTCCACTTT; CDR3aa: CSAVDGQAPGNSPLHF
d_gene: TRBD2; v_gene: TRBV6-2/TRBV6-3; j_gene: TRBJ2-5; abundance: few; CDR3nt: TGTGCCAGCAGTTACTTTGCAGCGGGGGAGACCCAGTACTTC; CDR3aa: CASSYFAAGETQYF
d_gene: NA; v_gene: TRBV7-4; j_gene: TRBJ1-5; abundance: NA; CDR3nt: TGTGCCAGCAGCTTAGCGATGCGGGGTCAGCCCCAGCATTTT; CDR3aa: CASSLAMRGQPQHF
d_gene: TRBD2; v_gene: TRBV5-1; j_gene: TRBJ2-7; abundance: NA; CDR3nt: TGCGCCAGCAGCCCCGGCCTAGCGGAGAGCTACGAGCAGTACTTC; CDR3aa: CASSPGLAESYEQYF
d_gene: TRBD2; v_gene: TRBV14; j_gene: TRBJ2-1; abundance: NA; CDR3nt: TGTGCCAGCAGCGTGACAACCGGGACTAGCGGCTCCTACAATGAGCAGTTCTTC; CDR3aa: CASSVTTGTSGSYNEQFF
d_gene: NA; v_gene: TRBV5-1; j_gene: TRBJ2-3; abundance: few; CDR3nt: TGCGCCAGCAGCTTTTCTGCAGATACGCAGTATTTT; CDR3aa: CASSFSADTQYF
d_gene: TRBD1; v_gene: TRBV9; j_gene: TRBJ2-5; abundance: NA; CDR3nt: TGTGCCAGCAGCACCACAGGGGTTAACCAAGAGACCCAGTACTTC; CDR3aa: CASSTTGVNQETQYF
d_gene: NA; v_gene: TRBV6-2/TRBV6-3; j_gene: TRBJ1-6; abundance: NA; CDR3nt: TGTGCCAGCAGTTACTTGGGGTTGAATTCACCCCTCCACTTT; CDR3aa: CASSYLGLNSPLHF
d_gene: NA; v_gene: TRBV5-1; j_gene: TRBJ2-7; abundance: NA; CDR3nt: TGCGCCAGCAGCGACGGGACACGGACCGCACAGTACTTC; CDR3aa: CASSDGTRTAQYF
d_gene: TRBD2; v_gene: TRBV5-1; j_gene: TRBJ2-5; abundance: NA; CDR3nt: TGCGCCAGCAGCATGGGACTAGCGGGTAACCAAGAGACCCAGTACTTC; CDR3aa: CASSMGLAGNQETQYF
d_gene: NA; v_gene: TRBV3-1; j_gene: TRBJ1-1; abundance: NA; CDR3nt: TGTGCCAGCAGCCAAGGTGGCTGGGGTGAAGCTTTCTTT; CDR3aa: CASSQGGWGEAFF
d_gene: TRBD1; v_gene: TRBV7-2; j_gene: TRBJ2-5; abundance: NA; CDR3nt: TGTGCCAGCAGCTCACCCCCTGGGGGGACAGGGGGAAGGGAGACCCAGTACTTC; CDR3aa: CASSSPPGGTGGRETQYF
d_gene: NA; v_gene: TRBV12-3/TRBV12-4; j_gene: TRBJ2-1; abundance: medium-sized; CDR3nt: TGTGCCAGCGGGGGAAATGCCTACAATGAGCAGTTCTTC; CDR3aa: CASGGNAYNEQFF
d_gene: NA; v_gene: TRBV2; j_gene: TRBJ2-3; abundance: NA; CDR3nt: TGTGCCAGCAGTCGGGACTTGACCCCCGTGGATACGCAGTATTTT; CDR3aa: CASSRDLTPVDTQYF
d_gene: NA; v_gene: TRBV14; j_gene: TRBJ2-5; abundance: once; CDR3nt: TGTGCCAGCAGCCAAGTGAGAGAGACCCAGTACTTC; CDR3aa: CASSQVRETQYF
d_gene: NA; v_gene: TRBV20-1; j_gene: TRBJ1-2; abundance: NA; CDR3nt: TGCAGTGCTAGAGAATCACCTGGGAGGGTCTATGGCTACACCTTC; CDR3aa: CSARESPGRVYGYTF
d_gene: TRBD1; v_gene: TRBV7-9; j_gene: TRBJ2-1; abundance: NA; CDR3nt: TGTGCCAGCAGCTTCCCGGGACAGTTCTACAATGAGCAGTTCTTC; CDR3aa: CASSFPGQFYNEQFF